This T cell receptor (beta chain) was documented in a study of T cells in women clearing cervical HPV infection. Across the study: Only a few women had HLA typing results available.

The ends were cut back, 1 base at V and 8 bases at J, with 14 bases in the middle. CDR1 SGHTA and CDR2 FQGNSA come from the germline V gene. The CDR3 has 15 amino acids. As concerns this clone: The CDR3 is cut off 3 residues early in the read; its end comes from the germline J gene. Additional DNA sequences in this sample encode the identical CDR3.

Clones were read by immunoSEQ multiplex PCR, and TCRdb kept only the in-frame ones, dropping some. Listed are 35,000 to 45,000 clones; 1% to 1.5% falls within the top ten. This chain joins TRBV7-2 and TRBJ1-4, with D possibly matching TRBD1 (5 bases). Sequenced sample: blood buffy coat. This receptor was taken from a woman between 18 and 70 years old with a cervical HPV16 infection that either progressed to CIN3+ or cleared (not recorded which). This chain's CDR3 is CASSLGTGEGEKLFF. Partial CDR3 DNA: TGTGCCAGCAGCTTAGGAACAGGAGAAGGGGAAAAA.